Sequencing of this T cell receptor (beta chain) was carried out in a study of cytomegalovirus exposure and HLA in healthy donors. Both 60 Vbeta primers and 13 Jbeta primers went into the PCR. TCRdb keeps only in-frame clones here, not all; method: immunoSEQ multiplex PCR. Among roughly 100,000 clones listed, 12% were seen once. The material sequenced was PBMCs. This TCR derives from a middle-aged man in good health and CMV-seropositive.

CDR3 bases: TGTGCCATCAGTGAGTCGACAGGAGCCTACGAGCAGTACTTC. It specifies CAISESTGAYEQYF. The chain employs TRBV10-3 and TRBJ2-7; D might be TRBD1 (6 bases). Germline assignment: CDR1 ENHRY and CDR2 SYGVKD. The CDR3 is made up of 14 amino acids. Trimming left V 0 bases short and J 2 bases short, with 8 bases between.